One sample yielded the 7 T cell receptor beta chains listed below, sequenced in a study of type 1 and type 2 diabetes patients. Genomic DNA was the PCR template. A primer set of 30 forward and 13 reverse primers amplified the CDR3. Each CDR3 protein is one row after TCRdb ran MiXCR on the multiplex PCR reads. The sample gives 280,000 or so distinct CDR3 sequences, around 50% of which show up once; roughly an eighth is in the top ten. Sequencing was carried out using peripheral blood mononuclear cells (PBMCs). The receptors were sampled from a man aged 18 to 29 with type 2 diabetes.

V usage is TRBV7-8 and J usage is TRBJ2-1, with D possibly being TRBD1 (5 bases). The CDR3 is 16 amino acids. Germline-derived CDR1 and CDR2 are SGHVS and FQNEAQ. V lost 3 bases and J lost 0, with 12 bases in between. The DNA of the CDR3 is TGTGCCAGCAGCTTTAGTCCCCAGGGCTCCTACAATGAGCAGTTCTTC. Amino acid sequence: CASSFSPQGSYNEQFF.

There are a few counts of this clonotype. V is TRBV3-1 and J is TRBJ2-5; D is unresolved. The length of the CDR3 is 11 residues. V shed 1 base and J shed 6 bases, with 3 bases lying between them. Germline CDR1 LGHDT, CDR2 YNNKEL (reference sequence). CDR3 sequence (DNA): TGTGCCAGCAGCCAAGGCCAGACCCAGTACTTC. Protein sequence: CASSQGQTQYF.

The CDR3 region is CAWTSAGGASHYGYTF. CDR3 coding DNA: TGTGCCTGGACCTCGGCTGGGGGCGCCTCCCACTATGGCTACACCTTC. V gene TRBV30 combines with J gene TRBJ1-2; a possible D gene is TRBD1 (6 bases). Germline values: CDR1 GTSNPN, CDR2 SVGIG (reference sequence). The V end lost 4 bases, the J end lost 3 bases, and 21 bases lay between the germline ends. The CDR3 is 16 residues long.

This clonotype has only a few counts. The chain has TRBV6-5 and TRBJ2-7, with 14 bases matching TRBD2. V was pared by 4 bases and J by 2 bases, with 7 bases of the junction left unmatched. CDR1 and CDR2 from the germline V gene are MNHEY and SVGAGI. CDR3 size: 17 residues. CDR3 sequence (DNA): TGTGCCAGCAGTTTCCAAGTGGGACTAGCGGGAGCCTACGAGCAGTACTTC. Residues: CASSFQVGLAGAYEQYF.

This rearrangement joins TRBV25-1 to TRBJ2-5, with 11 bases that match TRBD2. CDR3 length: 19 residues. Losses at the gene ends were 5 bases for V and 8 bases for J; bases not matched to a gene: 22. Germline lookup yields CDR1 MGHDK and CDR2 SYGVNS. This chain's CDR3 is CASSFSIAGGPYTSLTQYF. The CDR3 nucleotides are TGTGCCAGCAGTTTCTCCATAGCGGGGGGGCCATATACCTCCCTAACCCAGTACTTC.

The rearrangement uses TRBV18 and TRBJ2-7; TRBD1 matches 8 bases. J was trimmed by 4 bases and V by 4 bases; bases with no gene match: 12. This CDR3 has 16 residues. Germline assignment: CDR1 KGHSH and CDR2 LQKENI. DNA of the CDR3: TGTGCCAGCTCACGGACAGGGCTTGGGAGATCGTACGAGCAGTACTTC. This sequence encodes CASSRTGLGRSYEQYF.

In its sample, this clonotype was seen many times. The V call is TRBV2, the J call TRBJ2-3; D not certain. CDR3 length equals 12 residues. Germline CDR1 SNHLY, CDR2 FYNNEI. V shed 8 bases and J shed 2 bases, with 8 bases lying between them. This chain's CDR3 is CASGPYTDTQYF. Written as DNA, the CDR3 is TGTGCCAGCGGACCATACACAGATACGCAGTATTTT.